The 9 T cell receptor beta chains in this list originate from one sample, sequenced in a study of OX40 agonist ivuxolimab in advanced cancers. Profiled with immunoSEQ multiplex PCR; TCRdb holds only in-frame clones, not every one. The sample consists of about 42,000 clones, more than 80% of them appearing once. The sequencing here drew on CD4+ or CD8+ T cells sorted from blood, taken in a trial of the OX40 agonist ivuxolimab. The receptors were sampled from an adult with an advanced solid tumor such as melanoma, head and neck, liver or kidney cancer.

V usage is TRBV2 and J usage is TRBJ2-3, with a weak D call TRBD1 (7 bases). Germline values: CDR1 SNHLY, CDR2 FYNNEI. Trimming shortened V by 5 bases and J by 10 bases, and 22 bases separated the two germline ends. The CDR3 length is 15 residues. CDR3 amino acids: CASSPNQGGRSPQYF. The CDR3 DNA reads as TGTGCCAGCAGTCCCAATCAGGGGGGTCGTAGTCCGCAGTATTTT.

The count of this clone is one. The chain recombines TRBV30 with TRBJ1-5, with D hard to call. V lost 0 bases and J 5 bases, leaving 5 bases between the germline ends. The CDR3 loop spans 12 amino acids. The germline gives CDR1 GTSNPN, CDR2 SVGIG (reference sequence). The CDR3 spells CAWSVFDQPQHF. Written as DNA, the CDR3 is TGTGCCTGGAGTGTATTCGATCAGCCCCAGCATTTT.

The chain is built from TRBV5-1 and TRBJ1-1; 9 bases align to TRBD1. The length of the CDR3 is 15 residues. CDR1 SGHRS and CDR2 YFSETQ come from the germline V gene. V lost 1 base, J lost 1 base, and 2 bases stayed unmatched. This chain's CDR3 is CASSLLGQGNTEAFF. In DNA, the CDR3 is TGCGCCAGCAGCTTGTTGGGACAGGGGAACACTGAAGCTTTCTTT.

Only one count was recorded for this clone. The chain uses TRBV7-9 and TRBJ2-3, with TRBD2 matching 9 bases. Trimming removed 7 bases from V and 2 bases from J; junction bases left unmatched: 7. The germline CDR1 and CDR2 sequences are SEHNR and FQNEAQ (reference sequence). The CDR3 loop spans 15 amino acids. DNA of the CDR3: TGTGCCAGCAAACCCCTAGCGGGACTCACAGATACGCAGTATTTT. Protein product: CASKPLAGLTDTQYF.

The genes are TRBV11-1 and TRBJ2-1, with D possibly being TRBD1 or TRBD2 (5 bases each). Germline CDR1 SGHAT, CDR2 FQDESV (reference sequence). The germline V and J ends were trimmed by 5 bases and 9 bases, with 17 bases remaining between them. The length of the CDR3 is 14 residues. This chain's CDR3 is CASSLGVGWSEQFF. The CDR3 region has the DNA TGTGCCAGCAGCCTGGGGGTTGGTTGGAGTGAGCAGTTCTTC.

The genes are TRBV6-5 and TRBJ1-1; 7 bases line up with TRBD1. The junction had 5 bases not matched to a gene; V was cut back by 8 bases and J by 5 bases. CDR3 length: 12 amino acids. Germline-derived CDR1 and CDR2 are MNHEY and SVGAGI. The CDR3 here is CASRGGGTEAFF. DNA of the CDR3: TGTGCCAGCCGAGGGGGCGGAACTGAAGCTTTCTTT.

CDR3 amino acids: CASSQGQGLSPLHF. DNA of the CDR3: TGCGCCAGCAGCCAAGGACAGGGGCTGTCACCCCTCCACTTT. The gene calls are TRBV4-1 and TRBJ1-6; TRBD1 matches at 8 bases. CDR3 length: 14 residues. With V trimmed by 1 base and J by 10 bases, 3 bases remained unmatched. Germline V lookup: CDR1 MGHRA, CDR2 YSYEKL.

V gene TRBV5-1 combines with J gene TRBJ2-3; 8 bases agree with TRBD1. The CDR3 totals 16 residues. V lost 0 bases and J lost 1; bases outside the gene matches: 4. Germline CDR1 SGHRS, CDR2 YFSETQ. In DNA form, the CDR3 reads TGCGCCAGCAGCTTGGAGTACAGGGGGGGCACAGATACGCAGTATTTT. Translating gives CASSLEYRGGTDTQYF.

The CDR3 region is CASSLVTGWRQETQYF. CDR3 in DNA: TGCGCCAGCAGCTTGGTAACAGGGTGGAGGCAAGAGACCCAGTACTTC. This sequence joins TRBV5-1 and TRBJ2-5, with D possibly matching TRBD1 (6 bases). CDR1 SGHRS and CDR2 YFSETQ come from the germline V gene. Trimming cost V 0 bases and J 2 bases, with 14 bases left between them. The CDR3 totals 16 residues.